Below, 27 T cell receptor beta chains from the same sample are listed, as sequenced in a study of blood T cells in healthy people across ages. Through a sample-barcoded 5' primer and a J-beta primer mix, a second PCR was run for roughly 7 to 11 cycles. TCRdb re-called the 5' RACE reads with MiXCR, one entry per CDR3 protein. Found here are 1,300,000 or so distinct CDR3 sequences, approximately 59% of them singletons; the top ten hold about 6.7%. Specimen: blood. All receptors derive from a young man in good health.

This chain links TRBV2 with TRBJ2-3; D is perhaps TRBD1 or TRBD2 (5 bases each). This CDR3 contains 16 residues. Germline V gene sequence: CDR1 SNHLY, CDR2 FYNNEI. Between the trimmed V and J ends, which lost 6 bases and 2 bases, there was a span of 18 bases. CDR3 in DNA: TGTGCCAGCAGCGGGGCAGGGATAGCGCCCACAGATACGCAGTATTTT. Its protein is CASSGAGIAPTDTQYF.

The CDR3 here is CASSLGLVYTDTQYF. CDR3 DNA sequence: TGCGCCAGCAGCCTCGGACTAGTCTACACAGATACGCAGTATTTT. The chain combines TRBV4-1 with TRBJ2-3; 7 nucleotides match TRBD2. The CDR3 totals 15 residues. J lost 2 bases, V lost 4 bases, and 6 bases had no gene match. CDR1 is MGHRA and CDR2 is YSYEKL in the germline V gene.

This clonotype occurred a few times. This rearrangement joins TRBV25-1 to TRBJ2-7; 7 bases fit TRBD1. Germline V lookup: CDR1 MGHDK, CDR2 SYGVNS. V lost 7 bases to trimming and J lost 4 bases; unmatched junction nucleotides: 7. The length of the CDR3 is 13 residues. The CDR3, as DNA: TGTGCCAGCAAATTAGGACAGGAATACGAGCAGTACTTC. Its protein is CASKLGQEYEQYF.

This clonotype has more than one count but fewer than ten. This rearrangement joins TRBV6-5 to TRBJ1-4, with 7 bases identical to TRBD1. CDR1 is MNHEY and CDR2 is SVGAGI in the germline V gene. J was trimmed by 6 bases and V by 7 bases; bases with no gene match: 5. The CDR3 is 13 amino acids. The CDR3 loop is CASTTGTDEKLFF. The CDR3 DNA reads TGTGCCAGCACGACAGGGACGGATGAAAAACTGTTTTTT.

V usage is TRBV2 and J usage is TRBJ2-2; D remains unclear. The length of the CDR3 is 13 residues. The ends were cut back, 2 bases at V and 5 bases at J, with 6 bases in the middle. Germline V gene sequence: CDR1 SNHLY, CDR2 FYNNEI. The CDR3 loop reads CASSEMITGELFF. DNA of the CDR3: TGTGCCAGCAGTGAAATGATAACCGGGGAGCTGTTTTTT.

In DNA form, the CDR3 reads TGTGCCACCCTAGCACCGATCGGGGGGTTCTACAATGAGCAGTTCTTC. Protein: CATLAPIGGFYNEQFF. The chain employs TRBV6-2 or TRBV6-3 and TRBJ2-1; 7 positions match TRBD2. After removal of 10 bases from V and 3 bases from J, the junction contained 15 bases not matched to a gene. There are 16 residues in the CDR3. From germline, CDR1 is MNHEY and CDR2 SVGEGT.

Of note for this clonotype: The germline gene is not matched at one end of the junction; a read error may be the cause. This chain uses TRBV12-5 with TRBJ2-1, with D tentatively TRBD1 or TRBD2 (6 bases each). This CDR3 comprises 15 residues. Germline assignment: CDR1 LGHNT and CDR2 FRNRAP. The CDR3 sequence: CASGLSGGLYKEQFF. The CDR3 DNA sequence: TGTGCTAGTGGTTTGTCCGGGGGCCTTTACAAGGAGCAGTTCTTC.

This clonotype was counted only a few times. V and J are TRBV6-2 or TRBV6-3 and TRBJ2-3; D remains ambiguous. The ends were cut back, 2 bases at V and 2 bases at J, with 2 bases in the middle. The germline V gene encodes CDR1 MNHEY and CDR2 SVGEGT. The CDR3 is made up of 12 amino acids. CDR3 amino acids: CASSYPTDTQYF. The CDR3 DNA is TGTGCCAGCAGTTACCCCACAGATACGCAGTATTTT.

This rearrangement joins TRBV6-1 to TRBJ2-3; TRBD2 agrees at 7 bases. CDR3 length equals 13 residues. Germline CDR1 reads MNHNS; CDR2 reads SASEGT. V lost 8 bases to trimming and J lost 4 bases; unmatched junction nucleotides: 6. CDR3 DNA sequence: TGTGCCAGCCGGGGACTATCCGCAGATACGCAGTATTTT. This gives the protein CASRGLSADTQYF.

This clonotype showed up many times. The gene calls are TRBV15 and TRBJ2-1; 12 positions match TRBD2. CDR3 length equals 16 residues. Germline loops: CDR1 LNHNV, CDR2 YYDKDF (reference sequence). V shed 6 bases and J 9 bases; nucleotides not matched to a gene: 12. CDR3 coding DNA: TGTGCCACCAGGGCAGCTAGCGGGGGGGCAAGTAGTGAGCAGTTCTTC. Residues: CATRAASGGASSEQFF.

This clonotype was observed a few times. The chain joins TRBV4-2 to TRBJ2-1; 8 nucleotides line up with TRBD2. Germline V CDR1 and CDR2: LGHNA, YNFKEQ. Trimming took 8 bases from V and 2 from J; bases not matched to a gene: 8. CDR3 length: 15 residues. This chain's CDR3 is CASRQTSATYNEQFF. In DNA, the CDR3 is TGTGCCAGCCGACAGACTAGCGCGACCTACAATGAGCAGTTCTTC.

The CDR3 sequence: CASSYAEQGLNTGELFF. Here the CDR3 DNA reads TGTGCCAGCAGTTACGCCGAACAGGGACTGAACACCGGGGAGCTGTTTTTT. This sequence joins TRBV6-2 or TRBV6-3 and TRBJ2-2; possibly TRBD1 or TRBD2 for D (6 bases each). The CDR3 sequence is 17 residues long. V dropped 2 bases and J dropped 1 base, with 14 bases sitting between them. Germline V gives CDR1 MNHEY, CDR2 SVGEGT.

About this clonotype: The germline gene is not matched at one end of the junction; a read error may be the cause. This chain connects TRBV3-1 to TRBJ2-4; D may be TRBD2 (5 bases). Gene TRBJ2-7 matches the end of the DNA better, so the J call may be wrong. This CDR3 is built from 13 residues. Germline values: CDR1 LGHDT, CDR2 YNNKEL (reference sequence). For the CDR3, the DNA is TGTGCCAGCAACCAAGATGGGAGCTACGAGCAGTACTTC. Translating gives CASNQDGSYEQYF.

The gene calls are TRBV5-5 and TRBJ2-6; D is uncertain. The germline V and J ends were trimmed by 4 bases and 0 bases, with 8 bases remaining between them. CDR1 SGHKS and CDR2 YYEKEE come from the germline V gene (reference sequence). CDR3 length: 15 amino acids. The CDR3 is CASSLEPSGANVLTF. The CDR3 DNA sequence: TGTGCCAGCAGCCTGGAACCCTCTGGGGCCAACGTCCTGACTTTC.

The chain is built from TRBV7-9 and TRBJ2-3; D is possibly TRBD2 (6 bases). The CDR3 sequence is 15 residues long. Trimming stripped 5 bases from V and 5 bases from J, with 17 bases between. Germline assignment: CDR1 SEHNR and CDR2 FQNEAQ (reference sequence). The CDR3 sequence is CASSRRAGPVDTQYF. The CDR3 DNA reads TGTGCCAGCAGCCGCCGGGCGGGGCCCGTAGATACGCAGTATTTT.

The genes are TRBV10-1 and TRBJ1-4; a weak D match, TRBD1 (5 bases). The V and J ends lost 6 bases and 11 bases respectively, with 16 bases between them. Germline V CDR1 and CDR2: WNHNN, SYGVQD (reference sequence). This CDR3 is 13 amino acids long. DNA of the CDR3: TGCGCCAGCAGCAGGACACAGACGGGGAAACTGTTTTTT. Amino acid sequence: CASSRTQTGKLFF.

This clonotype occurred a few times. This rearrangement joins TRBV29-1 to TRBJ2-4, with 10 bases fitting TRBD2. Germline V gene data show CDR1 as SQVTM and CDR2 as ANQGSEA. Trimming took 5 bases from V and 0 from J; bases not matched to a gene: 10. The CDR3 totals 17 residues. The CDR3 DNA sequence: TGCAGCGTTCAAGGGGGGACTAGCGTTCTAGCCAAAAACATTCAGTACTTC. Protein product: CSVQGGTSVLAKNIQYF.

V usage is TRBV4-1 and J usage is TRBJ2-5; either TRBD1 or TRBD2 may supply D (5 bases each). The CDR3 contains 16 residues. Trimming stripped 3 bases from V and 3 bases from J, with 17 bases between. Germline CDR1 and CDR2: MGHRA and YSYEKL. As DNA, the CDR3 is TGCGCCAGCAGCCATTCCTTCCGGGGCCCGGAAGAGACCCAGTACTTC. Its protein is CASSHSFRGPEETQYF.

The chain is built from TRBV6-6 and TRBJ2-7, with 8 bases fitting TRBD1. CDR1 is MNHNY, CDR2 SVGAGI, per germline (reference sequence). This CDR3 spans 15 amino acids. Trimming cost V 2 bases and J 2 bases; bases outside gene matches: 5. CDR3 in amino acids: CASSYPGQGTYEQYF. Written as DNA, the CDR3 is TGTGCCAGCAGTTACCCCGGACAGGGCACCTACGAGCAGTACTTC.

This chain links TRBV12-3 or TRBV12-4 with TRBJ2-3; possible D gene TRBD1, 6 bases. The V end was cut by 3 bases, the J end by 4 bases, with 11 bases between. The CDR3 runs 14 residues. CDR3 loop: CASSFRGVSDTQYF. Here the CDR3 DNA reads TGTGCCAGCAGTTTCAGGGGAGTTTCAGATACGCAGTATTTT.

This CDR3 is CASSAGLAGEEEQFF. The DNA of the CDR3 is TGCGCCAGCAGCGCCGGACTAGCGGGAGAGGAGGAGCAGTTCTTC. The chain uses TRBV5-1 and TRBJ2-1, with TRBD2 matching 13 bases. The CDR3 has 15 amino acids. Germline V gives CDR1 SGHRS, CDR2 YFSETQ. The V gene end was trimmed by 4 bases and the J gene end by 10 bases; junction bases not matched to a gene: 8.

The chain joins TRBV6-4 to TRBJ2-2; the D gene is possibly TRBD2 (7 bases). The germline CDR1 and CDR2 sequences are MRHNA and SNTAGT. Trimming took off 0 bases at V and 3 bases at J, with 11 bases between the two ends. This CDR3 has 16 amino acids. This CDR3 reads CASSDSRGGHTGELFF. CDR3 coding DNA: TGTGCCAGCAGTGACTCCAGGGGAGGGCACACCGGGGAGCTGTTTTTT.

The genes are TRBV7-2 and TRBJ2-3; the D is unclear. The CDR3 runs 17 residues. Germline values: CDR1 SGHTA, CDR2 FQGNSA. Trimming left V 2 bases short and J 2 bases short, with 17 bases between. Here the CDR3 DNA reads TGTGCCAGCAGCTTATACATTAGGCGGCTGTACACAGATACGCAGTATTTT. Amino acids: CASSLYIRRLYTDTQYF.

V is TRBV4-3 and J is TRBJ1-4; D remains ambiguous. Germline CDR1 and CDR2: LGHNA and YSLEER. This CDR3 comprises 16 residues. V lost 1 base, J lost 0 bases, and 9 bases lay in between. As DNA, the CDR3 is TGCGCCAGCAGCCAAGGGGGAGTCTCAACTAATGAAAAACTGTTTTTT. Translation: CASSQGGVSTNEKLFF.

The chain has TRBV4-3 and TRBJ2-1; TRBD1 aligns across 7 bases. Matching the DNA end better, TRBJ2-7 makes the J call doubtful. CDR1 LGHNA and CDR2 YSLEER come from the germline V gene. There are 15 residues in the CDR3. The CDR3 spells CASSQARQGAYEQYF. DNA for the CDR3: TGCGCCAGCAGCCAAGCGCGACAGGGAGCGTACGAGCAGTACTTC.

The V gene is TRBV14, the J gene TRBJ2-1, with 8 bases lining up with TRBD2. Germline CDR1 reads SGHDN; CDR2 reads FVKESK. The CDR3 sequence is 16 residues long. V was clipped by 3 bases and J by 0 bases; unmatched bases: 4. CDR3 nucleotide sequence: TGTGCCAGCAGCCACCTAGCGGGCTCCTCCTACAATGAGCAGTTCTTC. This sequence encodes CASSHLAGSSYNEQFF.

CDR3 coding DNA: TGCAGCGTTGCGTATACCCTGACAGGGTTCGACACCGGGGAGCTGTTTTTT. It yields the protein CSVAYTLTGFDTGELFF. V gene TRBV29-1 combines with J gene TRBJ2-2, with 7 bases that match TRBD1. This CDR3 is built from 17 residues. Germline V CDR1 and CDR2: SQVTM, ANQGSEA. The J segment lost 3 bases and the V segment lost 4 bases, leaving 14 bases of the junction unmatched.